These 17 T cell receptor beta chains came from one sample sequenced in a study of blood T cell repertoires in COVID-19. Profiling relied on immunoSEQ multiplex PCR, and the TCRdb table lists in-frame clones only, not all of them. The repertoire has roughly 100,000 clones, around 89% of them found once; the top ten carry 4.8%. Source material: peripheral blood. The receptor set was obtained from a woman of 80 years or more with active COVID-19.

The V and J genes are TRBV19 and TRBJ2-5; D not certain. Trimming pared 3 bases from V and 2 bases from J, leaving 7 bases between. Germline V gene data show CDR1 as LNHDA and CDR2 as SQIVND (reference sequence). This CDR3 is 13 amino acids long. Written as DNA, the CDR3 is TGTGCCAGTAGTATTTCCAGGCAAGAGACCCAGTACTTC. It specifies CASSISRQETQYF.

V gene TRBV18 combines with J gene TRBJ2-1; no definite D call. Deletions cut 0 bases from V and 4 bases from J, with 7 bases between. This CDR3 comprises 14 residues. Germline assignment: CDR1 KGHSH and CDR2 LQKENI. In DNA form, the CDR3 reads TGTGCCAGCTCACCACCAGCCCGGTACAATGAGCAGTTCTTC. It codes for CASSPPARYNEQFF. Full variable domain (rest looked up from reference TRBV18 and TRBJ2-1): NAGVMQNPRHLVRRRGQEARLRCSPMKGHSHVYWYRQLPEEGLKFMVYLQKENIIDESGMPKERFSAEFPKEGPSILRIQQVVRGDSAAYFCASSPPARYNEQFFGPGTRLTVL.

CDR3 DNA: TGTGCCAGCAGTTACTCGAGTCTTACGGGGAGGGGCACAGTGGACGAGCAGTACTTC. It codes for CASSYSSLTGRGTVDEQYF. The rearrangement uses TRBV6-2 or TRBV6-3 and TRBJ2-7; 7 positions agree with TRBD2. CDR1 is MNHEY and CDR2 is SVGEGT in the germline V gene. V was clipped by 0 bases and J by 5 bases; unmatched bases: 19. This CDR3 is built from 19 residues.

J is TRBJ1-2 and V is TRBV20-1; tentatively, D is TRBD1 (6 bases). The germline V gene encodes CDR1 DFQATT and CDR2 SNEGSKA (reference sequence). The V and J ends lost 3 bases and 8 bases respectively, with 16 bases between them. CDR3 length equals 13 residues. CDR3 bases: TGCAGTGCTAGTCTCCGGGGGGGGCACGGCTACACCTTC. Its protein is CSASLRGGHGYTF.

The chain is built from TRBV28 and TRBJ1-2; TRBD1 agrees at 12 bases. This CDR3 comprises 17 residues. CDR1 is MDHEN and CDR2 is SYDVKM in the germline V gene. The V gene end was trimmed by 6 bases and the J gene end by 8 bases; junction bases not matched to a gene: 16. CDR3 residues: CASRYGGQGAGVDGYTF. CDR3 sequence (DNA): TGTGCCAGCAGATATGGGGGACAGGGGGCGGGCGTGGACGGCTACACCTTC.

This chain links TRBV15 with TRBJ2-2; TRBD2 is a possible D gene (6 bases). V was cut by 5 bases and J by 10 bases, with 17 bases left in between. The CDR3 runs to 14 residues. Germline assignment: CDR1 LNHNV and CDR2 YYDKDF (reference sequence). CDR3: CATSGPSGSLELFF. The CDR3 DNA reads TGTGCCACCAGCGGACCTTCCGGGAGCTTGGAGCTGTTTTTT.

V gene TRBV7-2 combines with J gene TRBJ2-3; 8 bases are shared with TRBD2. Germline V gene data show CDR1 as SGHTA and CDR2 as FQGNSA. The CDR3 extends over 15 amino acids. The ends lost 2 bases at V and 2 bases at J; junction bases unmatched: 3. The CDR3 DNA sequence: TGTGCCAGCAGCTTACGGGGGGGATTCACAGATACGCAGTATTTT. Its translation is CASSLRGGFTDTQYF.

The chain links TRBV5-1 to TRBJ2-7; a weak D match, TRBD1 (5 bases). V was clipped by 4 bases and J by 2 bases, with 13 bases between them. This CDR3 is built from 14 residues. CDR1 is SGHRS, CDR2 YFSETQ, per germline. CDR3 sequence: CASSPSTDTYEQYF. CDR3 bases: TGCGCCAGCAGCCCCTCGACGGACACCTACGAGCAGTACTTC.

The chain carries TRBV7-9 and TRBJ2-2; 7 nucleotides agree with TRBD1. The CDR3 is made up of 15 amino acids. The V and J ends lost 5 bases and 6 bases, in that order; junction bases with no gene match: 9. Germline lookup yields CDR1 SEHNR and CDR2 FQNEAQ (reference sequence). The DNA for the CDR3 is TGTGCCAGCAGCATCTCGACAGGGAGATCCGGGGAGCTGTTTTTT. As protein: CASSISTGRSGELFF.

V gene TRBV11-2 combines with J gene TRBJ2-5; a possible D gene is TRBD1 (5 bases). Germline V CDR1 and CDR2: SGHAT, FQNNGV. The CDR3 totals 14 residues. The germline V and J ends were trimmed by 4 bases and 5 bases, with 14 bases remaining between them. CDR3 sequence: CASSSDRPPETQYF. The CDR3 nucleotides are TGTGCCAGCAGCTCCGACAGACCCCCGGAGACCCAGTACTTC.

As for this clone: The sample has other DNA sequences that encode this CDR3 too. This rearrangement joins TRBV27 to TRBJ1-1; no clear D gene. Trimming stripped 6 bases from V and 0 bases from J, with 8 bases between. Germline-derived CDR1 and CDR2 are MNHEY and SMNVEV (reference sequence). This CDR3 contains 13 residues. The chain's CDR3 is CASRRVMNTEAFF. The CDR3 region has the DNA TGTGCCAGCAGGAGGGTTATGAACACTGAAGCTTTCTTT.

V is TRBV28 and J is TRBJ2-4; 7 bases fit TRBD2. J gave up 4 bases and V 10 bases, and 13 bases lay outside the gene matches. The CDR3 is 15 residues long. The germline CDR1 and CDR2 sequences are MDHEN and SYDVKM. The CDR3 spells CATQDAGEGKNIQYF. The DNA of the CDR3 is TGTGCCACCCAAGACGCGGGGGAGGGAAAAAACATTCAGTACTTC.

J is TRBJ2-5 and V is TRBV27; D is undetermined. The length of the CDR3 is 13 residues. Germline V gene lookup returns CDR1 MNHEY and CDR2 SMNVEV (reference sequence). The V end was cut by 5 bases, the J end by 5 bases, with 12 bases between. The CDR3 DNA reads as TGTGCCAGCAGTCTCCGCAACGGGGAGACCCAGTACTTC. Translated, it gives CASSLRNGETQYF.

The J gene is TRBJ2-3, the V gene TRBV7-9; no clear D gene. V lost 7 bases and J lost 4, with 15 bases in between. This CDR3 contains 14 residues. Germline V CDR1 and CDR2: SEHNR, FQNEAQ (reference sequence). CDR3 region: CASNSLFLADTQYF. DNA of the CDR3: TGTGCCAGCAACTCTCTGTTTTTGGCAGATACGCAGTATTTT. Drawing the rest from reference TRBV7-9 and TRBJ2-3, the complete variable domain is DTGVSQNPRHKITKRGQNVTFRCDPISEHNRLYWYRQTLGQGPEFLTYFQNEAQLEKSRLLSDRFSAERPKGSFSTLEIQRTEQGDSAMYLCASNSLFLADTQYFGPGTRLTVL.

The V call is TRBV15, the J call TRBJ1-5; possibly TRBD1 for D (5 bases). Trimming removed 0 bases at V and 1 base at J, with 13 bases between. The CDR3 is 17 residues long. The germline gives CDR1 LNHNV, CDR2 YYDKDF (reference sequence). The CDR3 loop reads CATSRDRGGASNQPQHF. The CDR3 DNA is TGTGCCACCAGCAGAGATCGCGGGGGTGCGAGCAATCAGCCCCAGCATTTT.

The CDR3 protein is CVRSYRGITNEKLFF. CDR3 sequence (DNA): TGTGTTCGGAGCTATCGGGGGATAACTAATGAAAAACTGTTTTTT. This chain connects TRBV28 to TRBJ1-4; D may be TRBD1 (5 bases). CDR3 length: 15 amino acids. The germline gives CDR1 MDHEN, CDR2 SYDVKM.

The chain uses TRBV4-3 and TRBJ2-3; the match to TRBD2 covers 8 bases. The CDR3 covers 20 residues. J was trimmed by 4 bases and V by 0 bases; bases with no gene match: 18. In germline, CDR1 is LGHNA, CDR2 YSLEER. CDR3 bases: TGCGCCAGCAGCCAAGAATTTAGCGGGATAACCCTCCGGGGTTCAGATACGCAGTATTTT. Translation: CASSQEFSGITLRGSDTQYF.